A single sample gave rise to the 8 T cell receptor beta chains below, sequenced in a study of cytomegalovirus exposure and HLA in healthy donors. Both 60 Vbeta primers and 13 Jbeta primers went into the PCR. Sequenced by immunoSEQ multiplex PCR; TCRdb stores in-frame clones only, minus some. This table has under 150,000 clones, roughly 82% appearing once. Sequenced input: PBMCs. The receptor source for this set is a male donor in good health and CMV-seropositive.

The V gene is TRBV28, the J gene TRBJ2-3; 8 bases match TRBD1. The V and J ends lost 6 bases and 0 bases, in that order; junction bases with no gene match: 14. Germline CDR1 reads MDHEN; CDR2 reads SYDVKM. The CDR3 has 18 residues. This chain's CDR3 is CASRAGGNTPTSTDTQYF. Here the CDR3 DNA reads TGTGCCAGCAGGGCAGGGGGCAATACCCCAACGAGCACAGATACGCAGTATTTT.

This clone was recorded once. V and J are TRBV28 and TRBJ1-6; D gene uncertain. There are 14 residues in the CDR3. Germline V lookup: CDR1 MDHEN, CDR2 SYDVKM. The V gene lost 8 bases and the J gene lost 7 bases, with 15 bases spanning the gap. CDR3 nucleotide sequence: TGTGCCAGCGTAACGCCCTGGGAGAATTCACCCCTCCACTTT. Encoded protein: CASVTPWENSPLHF.

The V gene is TRBV28, the J gene TRBJ1-2, with D perhaps matching TRBD1 (6 bases). This CDR3 is built from 13 residues. CDR1 and CDR2 (germline): MDHEN, SYDVKM. V was clipped by 3 bases and J by 5 bases, with 10 bases between them. The CDR3 DNA reads as TGTGCCAGCAGTTTCGGACAGCAATATGGCTACACCTTC. Protein sequence: CASSFGQQYGYTF.

This clone is a singleton in its sample. The chain uses TRBV28 and TRBJ1-6; maybe TRBD1 (5 bases). The germline V gene has CDR1 MDHEN and CDR2 SYDVKM. The V gene lost 5 bases and the J gene lost 9 bases, with 17 bases spanning the gap. The CDR3 spans 15 residues. The DNA for the CDR3 is TGTGCCAGCAGTCAGGTCAGGGCGGGAGGTTCACCCCTCCACTTT. It specifies CASSQVRAGGSPLHF.

The chain couples TRBV5-1 to TRBJ2-5, with 7 bases identical to TRBD2. Per the germline V gene, CDR1 is SGHRS and CDR2 is YFSETQ. The CDR3 is 15 residues long. V shed 0 bases and J 5 bases; nucleotides not matched to a gene: 7. This chain's CDR3 is CASSLGGGKTETQYF. In DNA form, the CDR3 reads TGCGCCAGCAGCTTGGGGGGGGGAAAGACGGAGACCCAGTACTTC.

The V call is TRBV30, the J call TRBJ1-4; D is unresolved. Looked up from germline, CDR1 is GTSNPN and CDR2 is SVGIG (reference sequence). This CDR3 contains 13 residues. Trimming shortened V by 5 bases and J by 5 bases, and 12 bases separated the two germline ends. DNA of the CDR3: TGTGCCTGGTCAGGAGGTCCCAATGAAAAACTGTTTTTT. Protein: CAWSGGPNEKLFF.

This rearrangement joins TRBV6-5 to TRBJ1-1, with a possible D match to TRBD1 (5 bases). The CDR3 loop spans 16 amino acids. V dropped 0 bases and J dropped 0 bases, with 11 bases sitting between them. Germline V gene sequence: CDR1 MNHEY, CDR2 SVGAGI. CDR3 sequence reads: CASSYSWGDLNTEAFF. In DNA, the CDR3 is TGTGCCAGCAGTTACTCCTGGGGGGACCTGAACACTGAAGCTTTCTTT.

The chain has TRBV13 and TRBJ2-7; TRBD2 aligns across 7 bases. This CDR3 region has 15 residues. With V trimmed by 2 bases and J by 6 bases, 10 bases remained unmatched. Germline CDR1 reads PRHDT; CDR2 reads FYEKMQ (reference sequence). The CDR3 DNA is TGTGCCAGCAGCTTAAGGGGAGCGGGATGGGCCGAGCAGTACTTC. It encodes CASSLRGAGWAEQYF. The variable domain in full, with the rest retrieved from reference TRBV13 and TRBJ2-7, is AAGVIQSPRHLIKEKRETATLKCYPIPRHDTVYWYQQGPGQDPQFLISFYEKMQSDKGSIPDRFSAQQFSDYHSELNMSSLELGDSALYFCASSLRGAGWAEQYFGPGTRLTVT.